Sequencing of this TCR beta chain was carried out in a study of HIV-infected patients and healthy controls. Ten or more counts support this clonotype. Its matching antigen is unknown. V trimming: 6 bases; J trimming: 8 bases; junction bases outside the gene matches: 12. Looked up from germline, CDR1 is MNHEY and CDR2 is SVGAGI. This CDR3 contains 14 residues. 450 to 600 ng RNA was reverse transcribed with alpha and beta constant-region primers. Using multiplexing indices, alpha and beta chain libraries were generated apart by chain-specific third strand synthesis. Each molecule carried a 12-nucleotide identifier made of two joined random hexamers added before amplification. In TCRdb, the 5' RACE reads were re-called with MiXCR into one record per CDR3 protein. The table records approximately 25,000 distinct CDR3 sequences, roughly 7.9% of them present only once. All unsorted peripheral T cells were captured because whole blood was used without fractionation. RNA came from 2 to 2.5 ml of peripheral blood.

Whole-study results and caveats: The diversity differences were not explained by slight age and sex differences between study cohorts. Only sixteen HIV-infected individuals were processed, a major limit on how widely findings apply.

Sequencing input: blood. The clonotype comes from an adult in good health. This chain connects TRBV6-5 to TRBJ1-2, with TRBD1 matching 7 bases. The CDR3 DNA follows: TGTGCCAGCAGCCGAGGAGGTCAGGGGGGAGGCTACACCTTC. Translated, it gives CASSRGGQGGGYTF.